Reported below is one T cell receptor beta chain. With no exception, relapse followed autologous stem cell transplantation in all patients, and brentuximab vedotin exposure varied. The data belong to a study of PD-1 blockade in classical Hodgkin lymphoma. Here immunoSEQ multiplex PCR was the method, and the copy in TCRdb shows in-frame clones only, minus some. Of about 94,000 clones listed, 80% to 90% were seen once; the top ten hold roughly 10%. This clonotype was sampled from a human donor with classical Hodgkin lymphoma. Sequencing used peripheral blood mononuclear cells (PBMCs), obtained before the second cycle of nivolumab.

In DNA, the CDR3 is TGTGCCAGCAGCTTTTGGGGGCGAATCGACGAGCAGTACTTC. Its translation is CASSFWGRIDEQYF. The chain recombines TRBV11-2 with TRBJ2-7; a possible D gene is TRBD1 (6 bases). This CDR3 is built from 14 residues. Trimming shortened V by 3 bases and J by 5 bases, and 14 bases separated the two germline ends. Germline V CDR1 and CDR2: SGHAT, FQNNGV.